The sequence of this TCR beta chain was determined in a study of response to subunit inactivated influenza vaccine. General study findings and limits: T cells newly recruited by each seasonal influenza vaccination are few, the authors suggested.

TCRdb re-called the RT-PCR reads through MiXCR, storing one row per CDR3 protein. The sample includes around 520,000 distinct CDR3 sequences, 12% of them seen just once. This clonotype was seen a handful of times. What it binds is not known. Trimming left V 8 bases short and J 6 bases short, with 10 bases between. CDR3 length: 12 amino acids. The clonotype originates from a man aged 50 to 60 who received an inactivated influenza vaccine. The sequencing here drew on PBMCs from blood, taken on the day of vaccination. The rearrangement joins TRBV12-3 or TRBV12-4 to TRBJ2-2; tentative D call: TRBD2 (5 bases). The DNA for the CDR3 is TGTGCCAGCTGGACTGACGCCGGGGAGCTGTTTTTT. This encodes CASWTDAGELFF.